These 19 T cell receptor beta chains originate from one sample sequenced in a study of CD8 T cells in Susac syndrome. With random hexamers, reverse transcription was performed on about 0.5 to 1 ug of RNA. TCRdb re-called the immunoSEQ multiplex PCR reads through MiXCR, storing one row per CDR3 protein. The sample includes about 160,000 distinct CDR3 sequences, roughly 94% of them seen just once. Sequenced: CD4+ T cells from PBMCs. The receptors shown here come from a human donor with multiple sclerosis.

The chain joins TRBV3-1 to TRBJ2-5; perhaps TRBD2 as D (6 bases). Looked up from germline, CDR1 is LGHDT and CDR2 is YNNKEL (reference sequence). V shed 5 bases and J shed 4 bases, with 14 bases lying between them. There are 14 residues in the CDR3. The CDR3 here is CASSKGTPPETQYF. The CDR3 DNA sequence: TGTGCCAGCAGCAAGGGGACTCCCCCAGAGACCCAGTACTTC.

The sample holds a few counts of this clonotype. The rearrangement joins TRBV3-1 to TRBJ2-5; D remains ambiguous. V lost 3 bases and J 5 bases, leaving 4 bases between the germline ends. The CDR3 spans 11 residues. Per the germline V gene, CDR1 is LGHDT and CDR2 is YNNKEL (reference sequence). CDR3 amino acids: CASSQLETQYF. The CDR3 nucleotides are TGTGCCAGCAGCCAGTTGGAGACCCAGTACTTC.

The J gene is TRBJ1-2, the V gene TRBV20-1, with 7 positions matching TRBD1. V lost 3 bases, J lost 8 bases, and 12 bases stayed unmatched. From germline, CDR1 is DFQATT and CDR2 SNEGSKA (reference sequence). The CDR3 consists of 14 residues. DNA of the CDR3: TGCAGTGCTAGTCGACAGGGTGCAGCGAAAGGCTACACCTTC. As protein: CSASRQGAAKGYTF.

This rearrangement joins TRBV12-3 or TRBV12-4 to TRBJ2-1, with D possibly matching TRBD2 (5 bases). V gave up 3 bases and J gave up 7 bases, with 10 bases separating them. The CDR3 has 13 amino acids. The CDR3 DNA sequence: TGTGCCAGCAGTTTTACTAGTGGGAATGAGCAGTTCTTC. The encoded protein is CASSFTSGNEQFF.

The chain combines TRBV14 with TRBJ2-1; 11 bases are a match to TRBD2. This CDR3 contains 17 residues. Per the germline V gene, CDR1 is SGHDN and CDR2 is FVKESK. With 0 bases clipped from V and 8 bases from J, the junction kept 9 bases outside the gene matches. The CDR3: CASSQDFALAGDDEQFF. In DNA form, the CDR3 reads TGTGCCAGCAGCCAAGATTTTGCACTAGCGGGAGACGATGAGCAGTTCTTC.

The chain has TRBV12-3 or TRBV12-4 and TRBJ2-3; D is perhaps TRBD1 or TRBD2 (5 bases each). The length of the CDR3 is 13 residues. The germline V and J ends were trimmed by 8 bases and 2 bases, with 11 bases remaining between them. DNA for the CDR3: TGTGCCAGCGGCTGGGGGTTCACAGATACGCAGTATTTT. Amino acid sequence: CASGWGFTDTQYF.

The V gene is TRBV20-1, the J gene TRBJ2-6; perhaps TRBD1 as D (5 bases). In germline, CDR1 is DFQATT, CDR2 SNEGSKA (reference sequence). The CDR3 contains 15 residues. The V and J ends lost 3 bases and 2 bases respectively, with 11 bases between them. In DNA form, the CDR3 reads TGCAGTGCTAGGGGGCAGGGTGCTGGGGCCAACGTCCTGACTTTC. This codes for CSARGQGAGANVLTF.

Only one count was recorded for this clonotype. This chain joins TRBV2 and TRBJ1-2, with D possibly matching TRBD1 (6 bases). This CDR3 region has 13 residues. V lost 4 bases and J 4 bases, leaving 10 bases between the germline ends. Germline V gene data show CDR1 as SNHLY and CDR2 as FYNNEI. The CDR3 reads CASSGTDSYGYTF. The CDR3 region has the DNA TGTGCCAGCAGTGGGACAGACTCCTATGGCTACACCTTC.

The sample holds one count of this clonotype. The gene calls are TRBV5-6 and TRBJ1-1; unclear D gene. Germline V gene lookup returns CDR1 SGHDT and CDR2 YYEEEE. V shed 2 bases and J shed 8 bases, with 16 bases lying between them. This CDR3 region has 14 residues. CDR3 sequence: CASSFGRVFQEAFF. The CDR3, as DNA: TGTGCCAGCAGCTTTGGCCGCGTCTTCCAAGAAGCTTTCTTT.

The chain recombines TRBV19 with TRBJ2-1, with TRBD2 identical over 8 bases. The CDR3 contains 15 residues. V gave up 3 bases and J gave up 0 bases; unmatched junction bases: 1. Germline V lookup: CDR1 LNHDA, CDR2 SQIVND (reference sequence). For the CDR3, the DNA is TGTGCCAGTAGTATCGCGGGGGGCTCCTACAATGAGCAGTTCTTC. As protein: CASSIAGGSYNEQFF.

The chain combines TRBV5-4 with TRBJ1-2; D is unclear. The germline V and J ends were trimmed by 4 bases and 8 bases, with 18 bases remaining between them. In germline, CDR1 is SGHNT, CDR2 YYREEE (reference sequence). The CDR3 is made up of 14 amino acids. This CDR3 is CASSGWTLRRGYTF. The CDR3 coding sequence is TGTGCCAGCAGCGGGTGGACGCTTAGACGGGGCTACACCTTC.

The chain links TRBV29-1 to TRBJ2-7; D not certain. This CDR3 comprises 12 residues. V was clipped by 7 bases and J by 3 bases, with 13 bases between them. Germline values: CDR1 SQVTM, CDR2 ANQGSEA. The chain's CDR3 is CSGSNGGYEQYF. The CDR3 DNA reads as TGCAGCGGGTCAAATGGCGGCTACGAGCAGTACTTC.

The rearrangement uses TRBV11-2 and TRBJ2-3; 14 bases agree with TRBD2. The trim removed 5 bases at V and 5 bases at J, leaving 9 bases unmatched. Germline V gene sequence: CDR1 SGHAT, CDR2 FQNNGV. The CDR3 extends over 17 amino acids. CDR3 DNA: TGTGCCAGCAGCCCAGGGGGACTAGCGGGAGTAAGAGATACGCAGTATTTT. It specifies CASSPGGLAGVRDTQYF. Based on the CDR3 plus reference TRBV11-2 and TRBJ2-3, the full variable domain is EAGVAQSPRYKIIEKRQSVAFWCNPISGHATLYWYQQILGQGPKLLIQFQNNGVVDDSQLPKDRFSAERLKGVDSTLKIQPAKLEDSAVYLCASSPGGLAGVRDTQYFGPGTRLTVL.

J is TRBJ2-5 and V is TRBV15; perhaps TRBD2 as D (5 bases). The CDR3 loop spans 17 amino acids. Germline V CDR1 and CDR2: LNHNV, YYDKDF (reference sequence). Between the trimmed V and J ends, which lost 2 bases and 4 bases, there was a span of 20 bases. In DNA form, the CDR3 reads TGTGCCACCAGCAGAAATACCCGGGCCCGAGGGTTAGAGACCCAGTACTTC. The encoded protein is CATSRNTRARGLETQYF.

The chain couples TRBV11-2 to TRBJ2-1; D may be TRBD2 (6 bases). Trimming removed 1 base at V and 15 bases at J, with 13 bases between. The CDR3 consists of 12 residues. The V gene's germline CDR1 is SGHAT and CDR2 FQNNGV. The CDR3 DNA is TGTGCCAGCAGCTTAGTCGGGCAGGGAGGGTTCTTC. Protein sequence: CASSLVGQGGFF.

This rearrangement joins TRBV6-6 to TRBJ1-5; 7 bases are a match to TRBD1. This CDR3 comprises 14 residues. V dropped 2 bases and J dropped 4; count of bases not matched to a gene: 2. Germline CDR1 reads MNHNY; CDR2 reads SVGAGI (reference sequence). CDR3 coding DNA: TGTGCCAGCAGTTACGGGACAGCTAATCAGCCCCAGCATTTT. It encodes CASSYGTANQPQHF.

This clonotype showed up just once. The chain employs TRBV6-1 and TRBJ2-7; possible D gene TRBD1, 6 bases. CDR3 length equals 15 residues. Deletions cut 0 bases from V and 2 bases from J, with 11 bases between. Germline V gene lookup returns CDR1 MNHNS and CDR2 SASEGT. CDR3 bases: TGTGCCAGCAGTGAAGCTGGGGACACCGCCTACGAGCAGTACTTC. As protein: CASSEAGDTAYEQYF.

The chain joins TRBV20-1 to TRBJ2-7; the match to TRBD2 covers 8 bases. Germline V lookup: CDR1 DFQATT, CDR2 SNEGSKA (reference sequence). The CDR3 is 13 amino acids. The V segment lost 0 bases and the J segment 4 bases; nucleotides outside the gene matches: 2. CDR3 in DNA: TGCAGTGCTAGAGAGAGCGGGGGTTACGAGCAGTACTTC. Protein: CSARESGGYEQYF.

Written as DNA, the CDR3 is TGTGCCTCCTGGGTGCCGGGCACAGATACGCAGTATTTT. Translating it yields CASWVPGTDTQYF. This chain connects TRBV28 to TRBJ2-3, with D unclear. Deletions cut 11 bases from V and 1 base from J, with 13 bases between. This CDR3 has 13 amino acids. Germline V gene lookup returns CDR1 MDHEN and CDR2 SYDVKM.